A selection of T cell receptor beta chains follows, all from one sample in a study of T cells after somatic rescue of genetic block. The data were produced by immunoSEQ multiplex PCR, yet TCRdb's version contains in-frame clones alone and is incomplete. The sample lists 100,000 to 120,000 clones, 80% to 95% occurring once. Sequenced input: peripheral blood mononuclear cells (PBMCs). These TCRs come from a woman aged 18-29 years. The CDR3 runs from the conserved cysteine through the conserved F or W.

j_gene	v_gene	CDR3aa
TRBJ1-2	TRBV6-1	CASGHREKEYGYTF
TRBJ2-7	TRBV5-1	CASSRTGGEGEQYF
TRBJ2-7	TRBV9	CASSPGTSPHEQYF
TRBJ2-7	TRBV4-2	CASSQDDGTGGAEQYF
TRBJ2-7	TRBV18	CASSPFTGRSTTYEQYF
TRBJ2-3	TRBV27	CASSFRARPTDTQYF
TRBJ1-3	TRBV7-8	CASSSGLGNTIYF
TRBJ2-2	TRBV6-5	CASSYGGRTGELFF
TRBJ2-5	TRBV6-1	CASSFRDRGETQYF
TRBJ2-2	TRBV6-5	CASSYPNTGELFF
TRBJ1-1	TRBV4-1	CASSHQTGGLREAFF
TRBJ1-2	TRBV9	CASSRDEYGYTF
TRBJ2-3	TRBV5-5	CASSLSGSLDTQYF
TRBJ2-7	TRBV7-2	CASSYRQGGSYEQYF
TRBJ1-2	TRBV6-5	CASTSGFGYTF
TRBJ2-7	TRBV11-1	CASSSRTGHDEQYF
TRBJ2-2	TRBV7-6	CASSLTGELFF
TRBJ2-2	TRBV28	CASSPPEAGRNTGELFF
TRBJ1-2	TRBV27	CASSWGVNYGYTF
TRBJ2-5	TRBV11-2	CASSLAETQYF
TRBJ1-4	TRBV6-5	CALPPSQSHEKLFF
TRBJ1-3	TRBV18	CASSPGQGVGNTIYF
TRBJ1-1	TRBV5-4	CASSEQPDGYLNTEAFF
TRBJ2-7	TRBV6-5	CASSWESSTYEQYF
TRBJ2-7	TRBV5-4	CASSLGGGQISYEQYF
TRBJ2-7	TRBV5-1	CASSLGGGIYEQYF
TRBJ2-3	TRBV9	CASSVERLTSTDTQYF
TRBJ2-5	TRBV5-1	CASSLAGGSRETQYF
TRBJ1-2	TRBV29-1	CSVLRDGYTF
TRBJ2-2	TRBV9	CASQGLAFGELFF
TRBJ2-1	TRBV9	CASSLSGGLPDNEQFF